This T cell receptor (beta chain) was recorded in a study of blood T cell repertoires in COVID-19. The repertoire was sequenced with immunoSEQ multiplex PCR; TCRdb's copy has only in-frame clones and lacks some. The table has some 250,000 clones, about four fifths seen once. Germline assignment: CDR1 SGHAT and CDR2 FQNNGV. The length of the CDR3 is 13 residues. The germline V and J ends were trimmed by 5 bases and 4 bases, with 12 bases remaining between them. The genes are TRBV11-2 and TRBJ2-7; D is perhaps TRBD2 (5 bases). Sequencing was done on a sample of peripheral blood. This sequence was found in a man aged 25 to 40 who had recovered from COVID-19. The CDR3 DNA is TGTGCCAGCAGCCCGGAGGTCTCTTACGAGCAGTACTTC. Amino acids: CASSPEVSYEQYF.